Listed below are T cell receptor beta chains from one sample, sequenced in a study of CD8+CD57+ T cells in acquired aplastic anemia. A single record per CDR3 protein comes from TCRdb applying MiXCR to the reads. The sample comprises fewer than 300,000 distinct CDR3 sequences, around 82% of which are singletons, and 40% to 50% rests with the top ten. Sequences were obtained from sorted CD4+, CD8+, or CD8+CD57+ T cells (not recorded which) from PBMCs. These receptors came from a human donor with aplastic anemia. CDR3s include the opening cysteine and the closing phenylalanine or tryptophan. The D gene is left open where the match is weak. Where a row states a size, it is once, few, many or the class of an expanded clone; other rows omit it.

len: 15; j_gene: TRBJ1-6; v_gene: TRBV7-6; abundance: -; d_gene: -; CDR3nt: TGTGCCAGCAGCTTGACCGGCCGGGAGCAGTCCCCCGTGCACTTT; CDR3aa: CASSLTGREQSPVHF
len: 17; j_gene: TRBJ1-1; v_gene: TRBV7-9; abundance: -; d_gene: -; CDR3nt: TGTGCCAGCAGCTGGGCGGCCGGACAGTGCTTCGACCCAGAAGCTTTCTTT; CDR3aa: CASSWAAGQCFDPEAFF
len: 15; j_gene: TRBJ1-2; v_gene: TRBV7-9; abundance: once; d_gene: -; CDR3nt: TGTGCCAGCAGCTTTCAAGGAAGCGCCGGGTATGGCTACACCTTC; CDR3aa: CASSFQGSAGYGYTF
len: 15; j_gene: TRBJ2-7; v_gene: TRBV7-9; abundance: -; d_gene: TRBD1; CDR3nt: TGTGCCAGTAGTGTAGCCCGACAGGGCCACAACGAGCAGTACTTC; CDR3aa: CASSVARQGHNEQYF
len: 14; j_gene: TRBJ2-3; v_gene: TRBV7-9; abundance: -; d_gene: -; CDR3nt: TGTGCCAGACACGGGGCGAGAGATCCCGAGTCGCAGTATTTT; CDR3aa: CARHGARDPESQYF
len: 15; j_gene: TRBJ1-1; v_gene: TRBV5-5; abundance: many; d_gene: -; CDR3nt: TGTGCCAGCAGCTTGGAATTTACGGGGAACACTGAAGCTTTCTTT; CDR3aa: CASSLEFTGNTEAFF
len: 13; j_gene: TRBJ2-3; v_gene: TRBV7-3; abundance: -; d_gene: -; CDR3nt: TGTGCCAGCAGGGACGGGGGACCAGAAACGCAGTATTTC; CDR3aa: CASRDGGPETQYF
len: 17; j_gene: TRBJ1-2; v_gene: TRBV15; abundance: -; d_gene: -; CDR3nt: TGTGCCACCAGCAGAGATGAAGACTACCGAGCTAACTATGGCTACACCTTC; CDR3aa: CATSRDEDYRANYGYTF
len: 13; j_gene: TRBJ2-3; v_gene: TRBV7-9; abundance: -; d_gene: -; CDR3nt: TGTGCCAGCGGGGAAGAGCGCACAGATAAGCAGTATTTT; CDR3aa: CASGEERTDKQYF
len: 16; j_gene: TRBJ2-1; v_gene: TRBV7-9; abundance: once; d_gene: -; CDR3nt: TGTGCTAGCAGCTTCTTTACGGGCGGGACCCTCCATGCACAGTTCTTC; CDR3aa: CASSFFTGGTLHAQFF
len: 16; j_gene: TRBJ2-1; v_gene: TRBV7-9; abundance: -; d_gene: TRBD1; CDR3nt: TGTGCCAGCAGCTCACGGGACAGGGGCTGGGACTATGGGCAGTTCTTC; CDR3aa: CASSSRDRGWDYGQFF
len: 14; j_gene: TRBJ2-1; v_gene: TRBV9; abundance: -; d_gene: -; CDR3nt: TGTGCCAGCAGCGTAGCGACCGCCCGAAATGAGCAGCTCTTC; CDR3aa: CASSVATARNEQLF
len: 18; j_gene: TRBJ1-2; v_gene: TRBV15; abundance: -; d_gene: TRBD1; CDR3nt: TGTGCCAGCAGCTTAGGCCCGGGACAGGATCCCCTGGACTATGGCTACACCTTC; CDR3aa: CASSLGPGQDPLDYGYTF
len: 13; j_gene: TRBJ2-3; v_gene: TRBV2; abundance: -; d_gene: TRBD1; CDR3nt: TGCGCCAGCGGCCACGCAGGGACAGAGCCCCAGTATTTT; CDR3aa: CASGHAGTEPQYF
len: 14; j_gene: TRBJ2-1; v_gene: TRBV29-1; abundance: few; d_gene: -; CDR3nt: TGCAGCGTTGAGAACTTGGGGGTATACAATGAGCAGTTCTTC; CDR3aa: CSVENLGVYNEQFF
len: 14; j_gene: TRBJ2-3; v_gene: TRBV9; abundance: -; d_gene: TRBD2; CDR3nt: TGTGCCAGCAGCTTAGCGGGAGATAGCGATGCGCAGTATTTT; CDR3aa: CASSLAGDSDAQYF
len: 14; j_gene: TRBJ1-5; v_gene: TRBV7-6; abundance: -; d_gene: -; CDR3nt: TGTGCCAGCAGCTTGACCCCCGGAAGTCAGCCCCAGCATTTT; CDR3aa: CASSLTPGSQPQHF
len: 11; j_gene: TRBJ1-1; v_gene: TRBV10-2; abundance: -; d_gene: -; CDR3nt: TGCGCCAGCAGTGGGTTAACTGAAGCTTTCTTT; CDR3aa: CASSGLTEAFF
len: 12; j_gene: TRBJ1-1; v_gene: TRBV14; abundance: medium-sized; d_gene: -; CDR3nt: TGTGCCAGCAGGAAGGTGGGAACTGAAGCTTTCTTT; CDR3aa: CASRKVGTEAFF
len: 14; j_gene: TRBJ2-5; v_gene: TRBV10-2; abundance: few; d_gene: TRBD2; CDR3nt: TGCGCCAGCAGGGAGCGGGGGGGTCGGGAGACCCAGTACTTC; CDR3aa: CASRERGGRETQYF
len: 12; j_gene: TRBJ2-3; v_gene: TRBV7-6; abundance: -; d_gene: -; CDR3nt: TGTGCCAGCAGCGTAGCCTCCGATACGAAGTATTTT; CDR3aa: CASSVASDTKYF